Listed below are T cell receptor beta chains from one sample, sequenced in a study of post-analysis software for immune sequencing data. In TCRdb, the PCR reads were re-called with MiXCR into one record per CDR3 protein. The sample consists of roughly 540,000 distinct CDR3 sequences, approximately 34% of them appearing once. Sequencing used blood. The receptors shown here come from a girl aged 2-17 years with multiple sclerosis. CDR3s include the opening cysteine and the closing phenylalanine or tryptophan. The D gene is left open where the match is weak. The size of a clone is reported for some rows only, either as once, few or many, or as a class for expanded clones.

j_call	clone_size	v_call	d_call	cdr3_nt	cdr3_aa
TRBJ2-1	few	TRBV5-1	NA	TGCGCCAGCAGCCCGGAGGCCGGCTCCTACAATGAGCAGTTCTTC	CASSPEAGSYNEQFF
TRBJ2-1	NA	TRBV6-1	TRBD2	TGTGCCAGCAGTGAAAGAACTAGCGGGGCCTCCTACAATGAGCAGTTCTTC	CASSERTSGASYNEQFF
TRBJ1-2	NA	TRBV18	NA	TGTGCCAGCTCATCGGGGACGGCCTTCCATGGCTACACCTTC	CASSSGTAFHGYTF
TRBJ1-5	NA	TRBV12-3/TRBV12-4	NA	TGTGCCAGCAGCCGGGGGGGGCTTGGCAATCACCCCCAGCATTTT	CASSRGGLGNHPQHF
TRBJ2-3	NA	TRBV12-3/TRBV12-4	TRBD1	TGTGCCAGCAGTGACCGGGACAGGGGTTGGACAGATACGCAGTATTTT	CASSDRDRGWTDTQYF
TRBJ1-5	few	TRBV6-6	NA	TGTGCCAGCAGCCCAAAGGGGACCCAGCATTTT	CASSPKGTQHF
TRBJ2-1	NA	TRBV5-6	TRBD2	TGTGCCAGCAGCTTTCAATTAGGGCTAGCGGGGGTCAATGAGCAGTTCTTC	CASSFQLGLAGVNEQFF
TRBJ2-7	few	TRBV6-5	TRBD2	TGTGCCAGCAGCTTAGCGGGGGGGCCGTTTGACGAGCAGTACTTC	CASSLAGGPFDEQYF
TRBJ2-1	many	TRBV5-1	TRBD2	TGCGCCAGCATGCCCCTAGCGGGGGCATACAATGAGCAGTTCTTC	CASMPLAGAYNEQFF
TRBJ2-3	NA	TRBV5-6	TRBD2	TGTGTCAGCAGCCTTCTAAGCGGGGCAAGCACAGATACGCAGTATTTT	CVSSLLSGASTDTQYF
TRBJ1-2	NA	TRBV20-1	NA	TGCAGTGCTAGAGGCCCCCAGCGGATCGGCTATGGCTACACCTTC	CSARGPQRIGYGYTF
TRBJ1-4	NA	TRBV5-1	NA	TGCGCCAGCAGCTTGGGAGACAATAATGAAAAACGGTTTTTT	CASSLGDNNEKRFF
TRBJ2-3	NA	TRBV7-9	TRBD2	TGTGCCAGCAGCCCACGGACTAGGGTCCCGGCAGATACGCAGTATTTT	CASSPRTRVPADTQYF
TRBJ2-7	few	TRBV6-5	TRBD2	TGTGCCAGCAGCCCCGGTGGGACTACTTCCTACGAGCAGTACTTC	CASSPGGTTSYEQYF
TRBJ2-5	few	TRBV7-2	NA	TGTGCCAGCACCCGAGGGGGATCAGAGACCCAGTACTTC	CASTRGGSETQYF
TRBJ2-4	many	TRBV6-5	TRBD1	TGTGCCAGCAGTTCGGGACAGTCGGGAAACATTCAGTACTTC	CASSSGQSGNIQYF
TRBJ2-1	few	TRBV5-1	NA	TGCGCCAGCAGCCCCCTAGGCCGGGAGCAGTTCTTC	CASSPLGREQFF
TRBJ2-5	NA	TRBV10-2	TRBD2	TGCGCCAGCAGTGAGAGCGAGCGGGGGGGAGTAGAGACCCAGTACTTC	CASSESERGGVETQYF
TRBJ2-1	NA	TRBV9	NA	TGTGCCAGCAGCGTCGGGAGCACCTACAATGAGCAGTTCTTC	CASSVGSTYNEQFF
TRBJ1-2	few	TRBV4-1	TRBD1	TGCGCCAGCAGCCACCCCGGACAGGGGACTGGCTACACCTTC	CASSHPGQGTGYTF
TRBJ2-3	NA	TRBV7-3	NA	TGTGCCAGCAGTATCTCTAGCACAGATACGCAGTATTTT	CASSISSTDTQYF
TRBJ1-1	NA	TRBV11-2	TRBD1	TGTGCCAGCAGCTTAGACGGGACAGACACTGAAGCTTTCTTT	CASSLDGTDTEAFF
TRBJ2-7	NA	TRBV9	NA	TGTGCCAGCAGCGTAGACCCCGGGGCAGGGACGTACGAGCAGTACTTC	CASSVDPGAGTYEQYF
TRBJ2-5	NA	TRBV7-3	TRBD1	TGTGCCAGCAGCCCGGACAGGACCGGAGAGACCCAGTACTTC	CASSPDRTGETQYF
TRBJ2-5	NA	TRBV6-1	NA	TGTGCCAGCAGTGGTCCCCAGGACTACCAAGAGACCCAGTACTTC	CASSGPQDYQETQYF
TRBJ1-2	few	TRBV7-9	NA	TGTGCCAGCAGTTTTATCGGGGCTACTTATGGCTACACCTTC	CASSFIGATYGYTF
TRBJ2-3	NA	TRBV29-1	TRBD2	TGCAGCGTTGATGGCCTAGCGGGGTGCACAGATACGCAGTATTTT	CSVDGLAGCTDTQYF
TRBJ2-5	NA	TRBV20-1	NA	TGCAGTGCTAGTAGGGGGGGGCCTTTGGAGACCCAGTACTTC	CSASRGGPLETQYF
TRBJ2-5	many	TRBV4-1	TRBD2	TGCGCCAGCAGCCCGTTCGGACTAGCGGGGGAGACCCAGTACTTC	CASSPFGLAGETQYF